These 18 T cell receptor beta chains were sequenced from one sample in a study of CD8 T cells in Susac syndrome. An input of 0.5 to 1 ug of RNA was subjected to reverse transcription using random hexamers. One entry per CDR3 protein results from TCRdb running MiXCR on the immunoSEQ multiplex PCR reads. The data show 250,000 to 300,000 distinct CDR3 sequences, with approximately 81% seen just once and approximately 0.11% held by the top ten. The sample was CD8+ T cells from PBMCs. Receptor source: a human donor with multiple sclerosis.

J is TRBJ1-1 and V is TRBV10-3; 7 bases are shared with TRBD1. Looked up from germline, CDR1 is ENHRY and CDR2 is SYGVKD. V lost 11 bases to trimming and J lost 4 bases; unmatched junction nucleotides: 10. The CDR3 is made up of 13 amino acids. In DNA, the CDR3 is TGTGCCTCCTTCGACAGGGAGGGCACTGAAGCTTTCTTT. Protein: CASFDREGTEAFF.

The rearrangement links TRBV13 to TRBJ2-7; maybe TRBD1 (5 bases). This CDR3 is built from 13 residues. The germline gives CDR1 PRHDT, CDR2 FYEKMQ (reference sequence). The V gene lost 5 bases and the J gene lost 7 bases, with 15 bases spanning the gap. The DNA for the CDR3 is TGTGCCAGCAGCCTCCGGTGGGGCTTGGAGCAGTACTTC. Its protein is CASSLRWGLEQYF.

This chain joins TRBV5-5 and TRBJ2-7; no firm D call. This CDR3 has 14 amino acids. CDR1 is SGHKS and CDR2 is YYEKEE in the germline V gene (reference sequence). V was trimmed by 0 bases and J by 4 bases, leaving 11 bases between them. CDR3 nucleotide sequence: TGTGCCAGCAGCTTGGAACGGTTCGAATACGAGCAGTACTTC. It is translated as CASSLERFEYEQYF.

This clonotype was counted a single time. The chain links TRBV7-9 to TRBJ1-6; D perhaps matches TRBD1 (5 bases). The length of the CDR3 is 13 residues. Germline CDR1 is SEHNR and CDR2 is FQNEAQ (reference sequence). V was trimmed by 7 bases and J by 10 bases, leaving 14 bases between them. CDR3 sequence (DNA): TGTGCCAGCATCGACAGTGGAGGATCACCCCTCCACTTT. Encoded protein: CASIDSGGSPLHF.

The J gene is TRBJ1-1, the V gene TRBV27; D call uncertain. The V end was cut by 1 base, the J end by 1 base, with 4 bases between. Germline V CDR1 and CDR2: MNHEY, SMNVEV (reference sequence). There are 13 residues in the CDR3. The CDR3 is CASSLWKNTEAFF. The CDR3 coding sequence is TGTGCCAGCAGTTTATGGAAGAACACTGAAGCTTTCTTT.

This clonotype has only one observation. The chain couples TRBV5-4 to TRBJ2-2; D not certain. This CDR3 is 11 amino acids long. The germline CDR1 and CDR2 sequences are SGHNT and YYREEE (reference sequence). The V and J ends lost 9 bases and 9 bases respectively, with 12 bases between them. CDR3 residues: CAILPARELFF. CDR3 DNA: TGTGCCATCCTTCCCGCCCGGGAGCTGTTTTTT.

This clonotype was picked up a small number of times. In DNA form, the CDR3 reads TGTGCCAGCAGTCCTAGCATCTACGAGCAGTACTTC. This encodes CASSPSIYEQYF. The J gene is TRBJ2-7, the V gene TRBV12-3 or TRBV12-4, with D perhaps TRBD2 (5 bases). V was cut by 5 bases and J by 3 bases, with 8 bases left in between. The CDR3 spans 12 residues.

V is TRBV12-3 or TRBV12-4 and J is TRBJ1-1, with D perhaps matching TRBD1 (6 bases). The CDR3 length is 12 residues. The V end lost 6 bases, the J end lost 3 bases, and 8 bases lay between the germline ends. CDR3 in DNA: TGTGCCAGCAGCACAGGGTACACTGAAGCTTTCTTT. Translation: CASSTGYTEAFF.

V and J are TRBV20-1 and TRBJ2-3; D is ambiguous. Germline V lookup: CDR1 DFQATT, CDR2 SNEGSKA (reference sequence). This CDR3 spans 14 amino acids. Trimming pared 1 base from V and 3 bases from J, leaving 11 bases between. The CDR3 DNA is TGCAGTGCTAGAGCCCGTCCCGTAACAGATACGCAGTATTTT. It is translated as CSARARPVTDTQYF.

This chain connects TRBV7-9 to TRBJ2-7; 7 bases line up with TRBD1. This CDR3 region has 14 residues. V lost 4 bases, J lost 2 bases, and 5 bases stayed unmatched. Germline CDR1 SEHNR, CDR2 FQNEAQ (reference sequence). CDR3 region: CASSSGTEPYEQYF. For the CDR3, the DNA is TGTGCCAGCAGCTCAGGGACAGAACCCTACGAGCAGTACTTC.

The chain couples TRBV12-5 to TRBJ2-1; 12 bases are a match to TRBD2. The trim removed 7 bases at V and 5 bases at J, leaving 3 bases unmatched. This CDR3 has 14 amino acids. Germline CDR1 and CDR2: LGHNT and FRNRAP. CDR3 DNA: TGTGCTAGTGCCACTAGCGGGAGGAACAATGAGCAGTTCTTC. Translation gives CASATSGRNNEQFF.

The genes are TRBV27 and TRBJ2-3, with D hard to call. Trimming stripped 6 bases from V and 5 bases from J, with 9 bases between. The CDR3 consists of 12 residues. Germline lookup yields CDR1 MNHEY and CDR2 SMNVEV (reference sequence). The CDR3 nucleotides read TGTGCCAGCAGCCGGATAGGAGATACGCAGTATTTT. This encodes CASSRIGDTQYF.

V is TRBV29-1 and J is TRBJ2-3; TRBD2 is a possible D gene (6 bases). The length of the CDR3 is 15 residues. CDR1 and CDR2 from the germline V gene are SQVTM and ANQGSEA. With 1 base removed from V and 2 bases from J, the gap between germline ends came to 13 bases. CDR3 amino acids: CSVEGDREITDTQYF. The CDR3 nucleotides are TGCAGCGTTGAAGGGGACCGGGAGATCACAGATACGCAGTATTTT.

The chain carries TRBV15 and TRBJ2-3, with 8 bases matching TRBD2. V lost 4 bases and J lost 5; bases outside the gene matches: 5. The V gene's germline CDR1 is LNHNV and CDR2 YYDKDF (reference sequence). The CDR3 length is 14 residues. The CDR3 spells CATSTLAERDTQYF. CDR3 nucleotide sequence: TGTGCCACCAGCACACTAGCGGAGAGAGATACGCAGTATTTT.

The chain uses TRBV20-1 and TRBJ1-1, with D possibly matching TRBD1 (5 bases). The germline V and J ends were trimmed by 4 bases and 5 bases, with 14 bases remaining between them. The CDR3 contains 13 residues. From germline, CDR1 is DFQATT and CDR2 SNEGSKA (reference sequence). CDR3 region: CSATGTRKTEAFF. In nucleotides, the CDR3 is TGCAGTGCTACCGGGACCCGGAAGACTGAAGCTTTCTTT.

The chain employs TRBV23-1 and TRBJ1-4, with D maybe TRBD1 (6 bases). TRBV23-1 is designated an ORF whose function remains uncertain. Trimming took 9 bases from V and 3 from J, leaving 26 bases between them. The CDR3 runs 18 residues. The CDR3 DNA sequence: TGCGCCAGTAGGAGACAGGCCTGCCTCCCTGTTTCTAATGAAAAACTGTTTTTT. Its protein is CASRRQACLPVSNEKLFF.

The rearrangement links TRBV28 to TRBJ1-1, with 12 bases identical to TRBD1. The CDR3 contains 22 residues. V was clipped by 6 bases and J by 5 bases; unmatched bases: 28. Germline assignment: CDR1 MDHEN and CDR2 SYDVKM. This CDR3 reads CASRDHYDLQTGTGGAWTEAFF. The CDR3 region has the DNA TGTGCCAGCAGGGACCACTACGACCTACAAACCGGGACAGGGGGCGCTTGGACTGAAGCTTTCTTT.

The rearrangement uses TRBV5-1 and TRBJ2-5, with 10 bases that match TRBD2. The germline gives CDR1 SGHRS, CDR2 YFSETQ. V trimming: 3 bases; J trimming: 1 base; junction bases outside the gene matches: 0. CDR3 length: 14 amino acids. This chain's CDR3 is CASSWTSGQETQYF. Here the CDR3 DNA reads TGCGCCAGCAGCTGGACTAGCGGCCAAGAGACCCAGTACTTC.